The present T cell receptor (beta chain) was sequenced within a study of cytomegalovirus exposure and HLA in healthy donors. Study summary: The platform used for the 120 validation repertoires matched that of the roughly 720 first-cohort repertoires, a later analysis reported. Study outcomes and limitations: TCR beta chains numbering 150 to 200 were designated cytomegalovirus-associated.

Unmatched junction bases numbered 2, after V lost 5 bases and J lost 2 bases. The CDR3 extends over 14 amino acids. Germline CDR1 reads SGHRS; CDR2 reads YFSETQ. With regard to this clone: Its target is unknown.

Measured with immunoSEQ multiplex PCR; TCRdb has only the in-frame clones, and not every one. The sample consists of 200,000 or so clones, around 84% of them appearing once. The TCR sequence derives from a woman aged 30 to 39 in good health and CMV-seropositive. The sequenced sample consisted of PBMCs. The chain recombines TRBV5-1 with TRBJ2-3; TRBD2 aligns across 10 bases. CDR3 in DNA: TGCGCCAGCAGAACTAGCGGGAACACAGATACGCAGTATTTT. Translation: CASRTSGNTDTQYF. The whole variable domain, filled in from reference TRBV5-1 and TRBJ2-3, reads KAGVTQTPRYLIKTRGQQVTLSCSPISGHRSVSWYQQTPGQGLQFLFEYFSETQRNKGNFPGRFSGRQFSNSRSEMNVSTLELGDSALYLCASRTSGNTDTQYFGPGTRLTVL.